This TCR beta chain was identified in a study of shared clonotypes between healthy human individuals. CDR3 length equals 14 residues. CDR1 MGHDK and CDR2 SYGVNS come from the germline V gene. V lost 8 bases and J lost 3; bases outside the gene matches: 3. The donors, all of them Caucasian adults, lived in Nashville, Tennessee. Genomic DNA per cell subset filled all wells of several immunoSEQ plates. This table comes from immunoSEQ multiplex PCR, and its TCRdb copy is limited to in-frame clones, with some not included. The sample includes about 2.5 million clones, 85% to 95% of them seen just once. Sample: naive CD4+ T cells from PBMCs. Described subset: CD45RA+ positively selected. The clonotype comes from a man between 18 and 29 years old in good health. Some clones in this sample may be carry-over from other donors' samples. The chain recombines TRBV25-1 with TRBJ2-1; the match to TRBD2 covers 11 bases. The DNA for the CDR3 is TGTGCCAGCGGTCTAGCGGGAGGCTACAATGAGCAGTTCTTC. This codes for CASGLAGGYNEQFF.